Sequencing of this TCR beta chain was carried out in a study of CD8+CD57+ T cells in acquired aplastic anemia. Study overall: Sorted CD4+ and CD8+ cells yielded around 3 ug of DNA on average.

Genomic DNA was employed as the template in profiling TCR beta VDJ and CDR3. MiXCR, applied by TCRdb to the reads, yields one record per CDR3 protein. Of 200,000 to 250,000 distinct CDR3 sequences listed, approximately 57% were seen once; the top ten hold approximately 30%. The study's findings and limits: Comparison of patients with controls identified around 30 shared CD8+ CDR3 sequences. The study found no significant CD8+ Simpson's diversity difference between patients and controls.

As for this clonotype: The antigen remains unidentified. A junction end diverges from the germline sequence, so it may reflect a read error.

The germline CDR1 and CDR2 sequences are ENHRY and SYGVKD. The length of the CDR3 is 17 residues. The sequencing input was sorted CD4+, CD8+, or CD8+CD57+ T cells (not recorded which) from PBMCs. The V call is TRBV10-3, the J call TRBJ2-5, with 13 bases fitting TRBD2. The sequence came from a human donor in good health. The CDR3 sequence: CASSELGTSGARETQYF. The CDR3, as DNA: TGTGCCAGCAGTGAGCTTGGGACTAGCGGGGCGCGGGAAACCCAGTACTTC.